These 8 T cell receptor beta chains originate from one sample sequenced in a study of T cell repertoires in cytomegalovirus infection. Each CDR3 protein gets one entry after TCRdb re-called the reads with MiXCR. The sample lists roughly 640,000 distinct CDR3 sequences, roughly 24% occurring once. The sequenced sample consisted of CD8+ T cells from PBMCs. These receptors originate from a human donor in good health (CMV status not recorded). Some clones in this sample may be carry-over from other donors' samples.

This clonotype was seen ten or more times. The gene calls are TRBV7-2 and TRBJ2-7; D may be TRBD2 (6 bases). Trimming removed 3 bases from V and 6 bases from J, with 12 bases in between. The CDR3 is made up of 13 amino acids. Germline loops: CDR1 SGHTA, CDR2 FQGNSA. CDR3 region: CASSFISGVEQYV. The DNA of the CDR3 is TGTGCCAGCAGCTTCATATCGGGGGTCGAGCAGTACGTC.

This clonotype was counted once. This may come from a read error, since a much larger clone is one base off. The chain is built from TRBV7-8 and TRBJ2-2; possible D gene TRBD2, 5 bases. CDR1 and CDR2 (germline): SGHVS, FQNEAQ. Trimming cost V 10 bases and J 7 bases, with 10 bases left between them. The CDR3 loop spans 11 amino acids. CDR3: CANGLRGELFF. Written as DNA, the CDR3 is TGTGCCAACGGACTCCGCGGGGAGCTGTTTTTT. Full variable domain (remainder filled in from reference TRBV7-8 and TRBJ2-2): GAGVSQSPRYKVAKRGQDVALRCDPISGHVSLFWYQQALGQGPEFLTYFQNEAQLDKSGLPSDRFFAERPEGSVSTLKIQRTQQEDSAVYLCANGLRGELFFGEGSRLTVL.

J is TRBJ2-3 and V is TRBV2; 9 bases are a match to TRBD2. The V and J ends lost 5 bases and 5 bases, in that order; junction bases with no gene match: 11. The CDR3 runs 16 residues. Germline V CDR1 and CDR2: SNHLY, FYNNEI. For the CDR3, the DNA is TGTGCCAGCAGTCCGTGGCTAGCGGGGAAAGAAGATACGCAGTATTTT. As protein: CASSPWLAGKEDTQYF.

This clonotype was seen many times. The chain combines TRBV7-6 with TRBJ2-2, with D hard to call. This CDR3 region has 15 residues. Germline-derived CDR1 and CDR2 are SGHVS and FNYEAQ. The ends were cut back, 1 base at V and 1 base at J, with 7 bases in the middle. For the CDR3, the DNA is TGTGCCAGCAGCTTAGAAGGTTGGAACACCGGGGAGCTGTTTTTT. Translation: CASSLEGWNTGELFF.

V usage is TRBV5-1 and J usage is TRBJ2-7; TRBD1 aligns across 8 bases. The CDR3 covers 12 residues. After removal of 5 bases from V and 5 bases from J, the junction contained 3 bases not matched to a gene. Germline-derived CDR1 and CDR2 are SGHRS and YFSETQ. The CDR3 loop is CASRQGVHEQYF. The CDR3 coding sequence is TGCGCCAGCAGACAGGGGGTCCACGAGCAGTACTTC.

This clonotype was observed a handful of times. The gene calls are TRBV4-1 and TRBJ2-3; the D gene could be TRBD1 or TRBD2 (5 bases each). This CDR3 region has 15 residues. V shed 3 bases and J shed 6 bases, with 16 bases lying between them. CDR1 and CDR2 from the germline V gene are MGHRA and YSYEKL. The CDR3 sequence: CASSHPGRLEDTQYF. The CDR3 DNA reads TGCGCCAGCAGCCACCCGGGACGGCTCGAGGATACGCAGTATTTT.

The chain uses TRBV28 and TRBJ1-2; D perhaps matches TRBD1 (5 bases). The germline V gene has CDR1 MDHEN and CDR2 SYDVKM. The V and J ends lost 5 bases and 2 bases respectively, with 18 bases between them. This CDR3 is built from 16 residues. For the CDR3, the DNA is TGTGCCAGCAGTCCCTTGGGGACGGTAGAGAACTATGGCTACACCTTC. The encoded protein is CASSPLGTVENYGYTF.

This clonotype has more than one count but fewer than ten. The V and J genes are TRBV7-9 and TRBJ1-5; unclear D gene. V lost 8 bases and J 0 bases, leaving 11 bases between the germline ends. Germline V gene lookup returns CDR1 SEHNR and CDR2 FQNEAQ (reference sequence). This CDR3 contains 14 residues. The CDR3 region is CASAGVGSNQPQHF. CDR3 bases: TGTGCCAGCGCCGGAGTTGGTAGCAATCAGCCCCAGCATTTT.